The source of this T cell receptor beta chain is a study of blood T cell repertoires in COVID-19. Looking at the study overall: Spain, Italy and the United States supplied samples that represented acute and convalescent COVID-19. PBMCs, B-cell-depleted T cells, or T cells were the source of the cDNA or gDNA that made up the material.

CDR3 size: 16 residues. The germline V and J ends were trimmed by 2 bases and 11 bases, with 24 bases remaining between them. Germline loops: CDR1 LGHDT, CDR2 YNNKEL (reference sequence). This clone showed up just once. A Seattle source enrolled patients during active infection and followed them longitudinally. Clones were sequenced by immunoSEQ multiplex PCR, and TCRdb holds only the in-frame ones, with some missing. The data show around 290,000 clones, just over 90% seen once. Sequenced: peripheral blood. This sequence joins TRBV3-1 (or the pseudogene TRBV3-2) and TRBJ1-1; D is possibly TRBD1 (6 bases). The sequence came from a woman aged 25 to 39 with COVID-19, enrolled during active disease. Here the CDR3 DNA reads TGTGCCAGCAGCCAAACTAATGGGGGCAGGGACGGTGAGGCTTTCTTT. Protein sequence: CASSQTNGGRDGEAFF.